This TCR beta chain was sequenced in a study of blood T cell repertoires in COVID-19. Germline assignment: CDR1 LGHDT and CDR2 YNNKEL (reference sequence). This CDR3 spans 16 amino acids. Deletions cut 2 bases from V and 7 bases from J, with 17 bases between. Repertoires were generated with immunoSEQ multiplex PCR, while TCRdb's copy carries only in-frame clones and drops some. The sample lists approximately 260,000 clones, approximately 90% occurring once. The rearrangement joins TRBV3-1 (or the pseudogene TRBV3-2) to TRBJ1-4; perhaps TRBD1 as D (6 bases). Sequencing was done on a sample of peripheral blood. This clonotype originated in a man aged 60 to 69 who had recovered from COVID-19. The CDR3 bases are TGTGCCAGCAGCCAACGCATTCAGGGGCGCGGTGAAAAACTGTTTTTT. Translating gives CASSQRIQGRGEKLFF.